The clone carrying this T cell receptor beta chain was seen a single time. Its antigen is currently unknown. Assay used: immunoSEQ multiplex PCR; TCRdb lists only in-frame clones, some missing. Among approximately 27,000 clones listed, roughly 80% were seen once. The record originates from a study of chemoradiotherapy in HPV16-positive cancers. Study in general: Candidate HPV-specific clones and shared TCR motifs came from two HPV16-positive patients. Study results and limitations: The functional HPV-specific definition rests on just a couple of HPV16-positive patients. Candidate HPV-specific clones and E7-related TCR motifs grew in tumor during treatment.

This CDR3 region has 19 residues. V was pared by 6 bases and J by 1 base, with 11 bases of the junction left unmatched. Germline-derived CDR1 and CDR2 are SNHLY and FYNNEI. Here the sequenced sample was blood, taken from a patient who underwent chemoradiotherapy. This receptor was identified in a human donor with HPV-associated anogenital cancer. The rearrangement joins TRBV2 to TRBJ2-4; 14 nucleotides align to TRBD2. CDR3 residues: CASRGPTSGGASAKNIQYF. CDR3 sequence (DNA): TGTGCCAGCAGGGGGCCGACTAGCGGGGGGGCGTCGGCCAAAAACATTCAGTACTTC.